This T cell receptor (beta chain) was obtained from a study of cytomegalovirus exposure and HLA in healthy donors. Findings and caveats of the study: Within an earlier analysis, most TCR beta V segments proved productive either about 87% or about 30% of the time. Several of the most significant clusters appeared, in a later analysis, to be linked to common viral pathogens.

In its sample, this clone was seen once. The antigen remains unidentified. Germline V gene lookup returns CDR1 LGHNA and CDR2 YSLEER. The V end was cut by 0 bases, the J end by 2 bases, with 17 bases between. The CDR3 sequence is 18 residues long. The PCR was carried out with 60 Vbeta primers and 13 Jbeta primers. Sequencing was performed with immunoSEQ multiplex PCR; in TCRdb, only in-frame clones are kept and a portion is missing. The sample lists around 99,000 clones; approximately 79% were seen once. The V and J genes are TRBV4-3 and TRBJ2-4; D is possibly TRBD1 (6 bases). The receptor was derived from a woman aged 40 to 50 in good health and CMV-seropositive. Sequenced input: PBMCs. Written as DNA, the CDR3 is TGCGCCAGCAGCCAAGATCTTCAGGGGCTATTGTCCAAAAACATTCAGTACTTC. Translating it yields CASSQDLQGLLSKNIQYF.